Described below is a single TCR beta chain sequence and its context. Its antigen is undetermined. A v3.0 immunoSEQ assay was performed at survey level. Method: immunoSEQ multiplex PCR; TCRdb's copy keeps in-frame clones and lacks some. Here the sample spans some 18,000 clones, approximately 85% being singletons. This sample is part of a study of long-term antiretroviral therapy in people with HIV. Study-level findings and limits: HIV repertoires had narrower CDR3 length ranges than controls. ART adherence, viral resistance and therapy changes were undocumented.

Going into DNA extraction, samples held roughly 0.9-11 million cryopreserved PBMC. Per the germline V gene, CDR1 is MDHEN and CDR2 is SYDVKM. The V end lost 2 bases, the J end lost 6 bases, and 4 bases lay between the germline ends. The CDR3 sequence is 12 residues long. Sequences were derived from unsorted PBMCs, sampled at the start of antiretroviral therapy, before treatment. The V call is TRBV28, the J call TRBJ2-2; no clear D gene. The sequence was collected from a man aged 18 to 29 with HIV. The CDR3 sequence: CASSLGAGELFF. In nucleotides, the CDR3 is TGTGCCAGCAGTTTAGGGGCCGGGGAGCTGTTTTTT. The variable domain in full, with the rest retrieved from reference TRBV28 and TRBJ2-2, is DVKVTQSSRYLVKRTGEKVFLECVQDMDHENMFWYRQDPGLGLRLIYFSYDVKMKEKGDIPEGYSVSREKKERFSLILESASTNQTSMYLCASSLGAGELFFGEGSRLTVL.